This entry lists 23 T cell receptor beta chains sequenced from one sample in a study of blood T cells in healthy people across ages. Primers used in a second PCR of roughly 6 to 12 cycles were a sample-barcoded 5' primer and a J-beta primer mix. TCRdb redid the calling of the 5' RACE reads with MiXCR, one entry per CDR3 protein. The top ten hold under 20% of the sample, which has 700,000 to 1,000,000 distinct CDR3 sequences, 40% to 50% seen once. Sequences were obtained from blood. The receptors were sampled from a man aged 55 to 69 in good health.

The V gene is TRBV20-1, the J gene TRBJ2-5; perhaps TRBD2 as D (7 bases). The CDR3 runs 15 residues. Trimming took 3 bases from V and 11 from J, leaving 25 bases between them. Looked up from germline, CDR1 is DFQATT and CDR2 is SNEGSKA (reference sequence). The CDR3 DNA reads TGCAGTGCTAGTCGCGGGACGGACAGCGGGGCGGGGCAGTACTTC. Translated, it gives CSASRGTDSGAGQYF.

V and J are TRBV6-2 or TRBV6-3 and TRBJ1-2, with 7 bases matching TRBD1. Per the germline V gene, CDR1 is MNHEY and CDR2 is SVGEGT. The CDR3 covers 14 residues. Unmatched junction bases numbered 5, after V lost 3 bases and J lost 4 bases. CDR3: CASSYGGQLYGYTF. DNA for the CDR3: TGTGCCAGCAGTTATGGGGGACAGCTCTATGGCTACACCTTC.

For this clonotype: A clone one base away is much larger, so this may be a read error. V usage is TRBV20-1 and J usage is TRBJ2-3, with TRBD2 identical over 10 bases. CDR1 and CDR2 from the germline V gene are DFQATT and SNEGSKA (reference sequence). The CDR3 length is 17 residues. V dropped 5 bases and J dropped 10; count of bases not matched to a gene: 21. The CDR3 protein is CSAPKGSGGFPTNAQYF. The CDR3, as DNA: TGCAGTGCTCCGAAGGGTAGCGGGGGGTTTCCCACGAATGCGCAGTATTTT.

The chain is built from TRBV27 and TRBJ2-3; D is uncertain. The CDR3 has 15 residues. Germline V gene lookup returns CDR1 MNHEY and CDR2 SMNVEV (reference sequence). V gave up 2 bases and J gave up 2 bases, with 11 bases separating them. The CDR3 reads CASSLARPYTDTQYF. The CDR3 DNA follows: TGTGCCAGCAGTTTAGCTAGGCCTTACACAGATACGCAGTATTTT.

The chain employs TRBV5-5 and TRBJ2-7, with TRBD1 matching over 7 bases. The J call is uncertain, as TRBJ2-5 better fits the DNA end. Germline CDR1 reads SGHKS; CDR2 reads YYEKEE (reference sequence). The CDR3 sequence is 16 residues long. CDR3 in amino acids: CASSLPHGQATATQYF. CDR3 DNA sequence: TGTGCCAGCAGCTTGCCCCACGGACAGGCGACAGCGACCCAGTACTTC.

The CDR3 bases are TGTGCCAGCAGCTTAGCCGTCACCGGGGAGCTGTTTTTT. It is translated as CASSLAVTGELFF. The rearrangement links TRBV2 to TRBJ2-2; unclear D gene. Trimming left V 6 bases short and J 4 bases short, with 9 bases between. Germline-derived CDR1 and CDR2 are SNHLY and FYNNEI. The CDR3 loop spans 13 amino acids.

V usage is TRBV7-2 and J usage is TRBJ1-2; D remains ambiguous. The CDR3 is made up of 13 amino acids. Per germline, CDR1 SGHTA and CDR2 FQGNSA. The ends were cut back, 3 bases at V and 6 bases at J, with 11 bases in the middle. The CDR3 bases are TGTGCCAGCAGCTTGTTTTTACTGGATGGCTACACCTTC. Protein product: CASSLFLLDGYTF.

This clonotype was counted between two and nine times. This rearrangement joins TRBV24-1 to TRBJ2-2; 8 bases match TRBD1. This CDR3 spans 14 amino acids. The trim removed 9 bases at V and 5 bases at J, leaving 7 bases unmatched. CDR1 is KGHDR and CDR2 is SFDVKD in the germline V gene. CDR3: CATRGQGATGELFF. In DNA, the CDR3 is TGTGCCACCCGTGGGCAGGGGGCAACCGGGGAGCTGTTTTTT.

This clonotype was recorded a few times. The chain uses TRBV7-2 and TRBJ2-1, with TRBD1 matching over 10 bases. The V segment lost 5 bases and the J segment 7 bases; nucleotides outside the gene matches: 8. Germline-derived CDR1 and CDR2 are SGHTA and FQGNSA. The CDR3 is 15 residues long. CDR3 DNA: TGTGCCAGCAGCCCCGGGACAGGGGTTTTTAATGAGCAGTTCTTC. The encoded protein is CASSPGTGVFNEQFF.

This chain joins TRBV12-3 or TRBV12-4 and TRBJ1-2; D might be TRBD1 (6 bases). Trimming took off 3 bases at V and 8 bases at J, with 10 bases between the two ends. CDR3 size: 12 residues. In DNA, the CDR3 is TGTGCCAGCAGTTTGATCGGGGGCGGCTACACCTTC. This encodes CASSLIGGGYTF.

V is TRBV28 and J is TRBJ1-4, with D perhaps given as TRBD1 or TRBD2 (6 bases each). The J call may not be correct, given that the DNA end is closer to TRBJ2-2. The CDR3 is made up of 13 amino acids. In germline, CDR1 is MDHEN, CDR2 SYDVKM. The CDR3 bases are TGTGCCAGCGGAGGGGGACCCGGCGCGGAGCTGTTTTTT. Its protein product is CASGGGPGAELFF.

Notes on this clonotype: Just one base apart from a much larger clone, this may be a read error. The chain employs TRBV13 and TRBJ2-4, with 7 nucleotides matching TRBD1. CDR1 PRHDT and CDR2 FYEKMQ come from the germline V gene (reference sequence). CDR3 length equals 16 residues. CDR3 sequence (DNA): TGTGCCAGCAGCTTACGGACAGGCCTAGCCAATAACATTCAGTACTTC. Translating it yields CASSLRTGLANNIQYF.

This chain connects TRBV7-8 to TRBJ2-1; D may be TRBD1 (6 bases). Per germline, CDR1 SGHVS and CDR2 FQNEAQ. This CDR3 has 14 residues. V dropped 2 bases and J dropped 10 bases, with 15 bases sitting between them. The CDR3 bases are TGTGCCAGCAGCTTAACAGGGATCGGATACGAGCAGTTCTTC. Amino acid sequence: CASSLTGIGYEQFF.

This clonotype has a count of ten or more. The V gene is TRBV29-1, the J gene TRBJ2-7; 8 nucleotides agree with TRBD1. CDR1 is SQVTM, CDR2 ANQGSEA, per germline. This CDR3 comprises 16 residues. Losses at the gene ends were 5 bases for V and 2 bases for J; bases not matched to a gene: 14. The DNA of the CDR3 is TGCAGCGTTAGGGGATCCCAGGGGGCCGCGACCTACGAGCAGTACTTC. It translates to CSVRGSQGAATYEQYF.

This clonotype was seen only a few times. CDR3 loop: CASSFTDKTQYF. The CDR3 DNA reads as TGTGCCAGCAGTTTCACCGACAAGACCCAGTACTTC. The chain uses TRBV12-3 or TRBV12-4 and TRBJ2-5; no clear D. This CDR3 has 12 amino acids. Trimming left V 3 bases short and J 6 bases short, with 8 bases between.

The chain combines TRBV5-6 with TRBJ2-2; TRBD1 is a possible D gene (5 bases). Between the trimmed V and J ends, which lost 0 bases and 4 bases, there was a span of 13 bases. The CDR3 runs 16 residues. Germline V gives CDR1 SGHDT, CDR2 YYEEEE. The CDR3 region has the DNA TGTGCCAGCAGCTTGGGGGGCCCGTCGGGCACCGGGGAGCTGTTTTTT. Its translation: CASSLGGPSGTGELFF.

The table lists this clonotype with a count of one. V is TRBV7-9 and J is TRBJ2-4, with D uncertain. Matching the DNA end better, TRBJ2-7 makes the J call doubtful. The CDR3 runs to 15 residues. CDR1 SEHNR and CDR2 FQNEAQ come from the germline V gene (reference sequence). CDR3 amino acids: CASSLAGPDAYEQYF. For the CDR3, the DNA is TGTGCCAGCAGCTTGGCCGGCCCTGACGCCTACGAGCAGTACTTC.

The chain carries TRBV7-9 and TRBJ2-3; 15 bases are shared with TRBD2. Looked up from germline, CDR1 is SEHNR and CDR2 is FQNEAQ (reference sequence). V shed 5 bases, J shed 3 bases, and the junction held 9 bases outside the gene matches. There are 18 residues in the CDR3. The CDR3 sequence is CASSLTKGLAGGTDTQYF. The CDR3 DNA reads as TGTGCCAGCAGCCTCACAAAAGGACTAGCGGGGGGGACAGATACGCAGTATTTT.

This sequence joins TRBV12-3 or TRBV12-4 and TRBJ2-3; tentatively, D is TRBD1 (5 bases). The CDR3 runs 14 residues. V was trimmed by 6 bases and J by 1 base, leaving 11 bases between them. CDR3 sequence: CASRTVQGTDTQYF. The CDR3 bases are TGTGCCAGCAGGACAGTCCAGGGCACAGATACGCAGTATTTT.

The chain links TRBV7-2 to TRBJ2-1, with D perhaps assigned TRBD1 or TRBD2 (6 bases each). CDR1 SGHTA and CDR2 FQGNSA come from the germline V gene. V was shortened by 1 base and J by 6 bases, with 10 bases between the two germline ends. The CDR3 loop spans 14 amino acids. The CDR3 region is CASSLGSGANEQFF. The CDR3 bases are TGTGCCAGCAGCTTAGGATCGGGGGCCAATGAGCAGTTCTTC. The variable domain in full, completed from reference TRBV7-2 and TRBJ2-1, reads GAGVSQSPSNKVTEKGKDVELRCDPISGHTALYWYRQSLGQGLEFLIYFQGNSAPDKSGLPSDRFSAERTGGSVSTLTIQRTQQEDSAVYLCASSLGSGANEQFFGPGTRLTVL.

This CDR3 reads CASSQDRVSPLHF. CDR3 sequence (DNA): TGCGCCAGCAGCCAAGATCGGGTATCACCCCTCCACTTT. V gene TRBV4-1 combines with J gene TRBJ1-6, with no clear D. The CDR3 covers 13 residues. The germline V gene has CDR1 MGHRA and CDR2 YSYEKL. Between the trimmed V and J ends, which lost 0 bases and 10 bases, there was a span of 7 bases.

This clonotype came up many times. J is TRBJ2-3 and V is TRBV20-1; D not certain. V lost 5 bases to trimming and J lost 0 bases, with 6 bases between them. The CDR3 length is 12 residues. Germline assignment: CDR1 DFQATT and CDR2 SNEGSKA (reference sequence). The CDR3 region has the DNA TGCAGTGCTCCCGTTAGCACAGATACGCAGTATTTT. It specifies CSAPVSTDTQYF.

In this sample, this clonotype turned up a few times. The CDR3 DNA follows: TGTGCCAGCGACCAGGGGCACCTCTACGAGCAGTACTTC. Translation gives CASDQGHLYEQYF. The gene calls are TRBV2 and TRBJ2-7; D might be TRBD1 (6 bases). The CDR3 has 13 amino acids. Trimming took 8 bases from V and 3 from J, leaving 14 bases between them. Per germline, CDR1 SNHLY and CDR2 FYNNEI.